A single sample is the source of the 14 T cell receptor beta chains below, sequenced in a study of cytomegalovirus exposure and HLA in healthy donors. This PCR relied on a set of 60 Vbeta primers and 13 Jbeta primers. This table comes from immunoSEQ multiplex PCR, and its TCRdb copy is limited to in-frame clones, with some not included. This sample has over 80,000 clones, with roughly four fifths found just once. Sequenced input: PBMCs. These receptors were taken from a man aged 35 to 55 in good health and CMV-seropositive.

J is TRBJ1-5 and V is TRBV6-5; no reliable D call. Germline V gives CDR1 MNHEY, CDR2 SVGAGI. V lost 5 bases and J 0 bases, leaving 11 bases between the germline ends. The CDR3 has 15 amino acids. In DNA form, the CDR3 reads TGTGCCAGCAGTCACACATACGATAGCAATCAGCCCCAGCATTTT. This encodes CASSHTYDSNQPQHF.

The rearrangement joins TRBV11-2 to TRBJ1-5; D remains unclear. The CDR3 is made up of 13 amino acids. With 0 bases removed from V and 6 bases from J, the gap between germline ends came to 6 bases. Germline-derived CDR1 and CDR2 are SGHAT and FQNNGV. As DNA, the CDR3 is TGTGCCAGCAGCTTAGATCAGGTTCAGCCCCAGCATTTT. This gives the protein CASSLDQVQPQHF.

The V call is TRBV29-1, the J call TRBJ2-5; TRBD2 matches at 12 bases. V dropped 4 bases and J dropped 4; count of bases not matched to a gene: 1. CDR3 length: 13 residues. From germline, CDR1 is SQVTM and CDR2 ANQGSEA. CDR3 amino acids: CSVGLAGVETQYF. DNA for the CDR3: TGCAGCGTTGGACTAGCGGGAGTAGAGACCCAGTACTTC. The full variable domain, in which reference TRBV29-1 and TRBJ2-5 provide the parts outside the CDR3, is SAVISQKPSRDICQRGTSLTIQCQVDSQVTMMFWYRQQPGQSLTLIATANQGSEATYESGFVIDKFPISRPNLTFSTLTVSNMSPEDSSIYLCSVGLAGVETQYFGPGTRLLVL.

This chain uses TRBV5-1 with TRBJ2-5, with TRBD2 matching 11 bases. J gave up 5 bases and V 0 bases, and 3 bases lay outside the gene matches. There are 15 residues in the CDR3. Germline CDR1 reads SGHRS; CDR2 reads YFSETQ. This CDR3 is CASSLGLAGIETQYF. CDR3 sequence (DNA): TGCGCCAGCAGCTTGGGACTAGCGGGAATTGAGACCCAGTACTTC.

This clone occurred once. The CDR3 sequence is CASGEGIGEYTEAFF. For the CDR3, the DNA is TGTGCTAGTGGGGAGGGTATAGGCGAGTACACTGAAGCTTTCTTT. V and J are TRBV12-5 and TRBJ1-1; D uncertain. CDR1 and CDR2 from the germline V gene are LGHNT and FRNRAP. V was clipped by 6 bases and J by 3 bases, with 17 bases between them. This CDR3 has 15 amino acids.

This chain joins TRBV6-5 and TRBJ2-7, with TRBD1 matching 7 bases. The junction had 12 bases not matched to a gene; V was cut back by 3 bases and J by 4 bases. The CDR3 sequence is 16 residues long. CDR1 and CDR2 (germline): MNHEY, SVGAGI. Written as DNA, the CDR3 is TGTGCCAGCAGTTATCTAGGACAGGTGGGCTCTTACGAGCAGTACTTC. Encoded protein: CASSYLGQVGSYEQYF.

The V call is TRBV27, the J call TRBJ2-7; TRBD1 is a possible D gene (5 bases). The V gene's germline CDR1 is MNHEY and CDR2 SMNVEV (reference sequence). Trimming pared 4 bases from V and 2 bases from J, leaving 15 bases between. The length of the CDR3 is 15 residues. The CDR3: CASSSRQQPTYEQYF. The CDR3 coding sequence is TGTGCCAGCAGTTCACGACAGCAACCTACCTACGAGCAGTACTTC.

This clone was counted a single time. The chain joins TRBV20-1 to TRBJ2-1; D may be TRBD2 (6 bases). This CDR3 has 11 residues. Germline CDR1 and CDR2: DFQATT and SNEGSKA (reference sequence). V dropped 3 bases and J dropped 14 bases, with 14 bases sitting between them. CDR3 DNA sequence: TGCAGTGCTAGCCCCTCACGGGAGAAGTTCTTC. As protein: CSASPSREKFF.

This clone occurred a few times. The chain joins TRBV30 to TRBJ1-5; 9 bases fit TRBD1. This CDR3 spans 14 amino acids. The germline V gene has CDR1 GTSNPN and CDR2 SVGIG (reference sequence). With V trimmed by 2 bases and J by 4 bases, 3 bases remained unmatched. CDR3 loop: CAWSTGQGNQPQHF. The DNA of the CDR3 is TGTGCCTGGAGTACCGGACAGGGGAATCAGCCCCAGCATTTT.

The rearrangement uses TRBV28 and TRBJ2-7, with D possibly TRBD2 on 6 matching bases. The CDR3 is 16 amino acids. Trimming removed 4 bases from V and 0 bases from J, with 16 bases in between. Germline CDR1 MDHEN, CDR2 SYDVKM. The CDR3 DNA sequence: TGTGCCAGCAGTTCCCGCCCTAGCGACGCCTCCTACGAGCAGTACTTC. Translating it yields CASSSRPSDASYEQYF. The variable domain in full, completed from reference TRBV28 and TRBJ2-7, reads DVKVTQSSRYLVKRTGEKVFLECVQDMDHENMFWYRQDPGLGLRLIYFSYDVKMKEKGDIPEGYSVSREKKERFSLILESASTNQTSMYLCASSSRPSDASYEQYFGPGTRLTVT.

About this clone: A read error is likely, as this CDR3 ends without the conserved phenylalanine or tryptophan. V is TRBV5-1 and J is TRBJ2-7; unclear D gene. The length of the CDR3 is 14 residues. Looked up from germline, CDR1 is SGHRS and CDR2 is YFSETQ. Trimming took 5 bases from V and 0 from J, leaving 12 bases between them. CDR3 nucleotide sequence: TGCGCCAGCAGAGTTACTGGTAGCTCCTACGAGCAGTACCTC. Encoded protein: CASRVTGSSYEQYL.

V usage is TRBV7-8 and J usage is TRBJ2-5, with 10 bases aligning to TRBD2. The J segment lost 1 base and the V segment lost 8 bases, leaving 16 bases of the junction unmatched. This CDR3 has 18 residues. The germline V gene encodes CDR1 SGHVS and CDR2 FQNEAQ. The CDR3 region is CASRRVLAGAKTQETQYF. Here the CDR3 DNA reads TGTGCCAGCCGCCGAGTTCTAGCGGGGGCCAAGACCCAAGAGACCCAGTACTTC.

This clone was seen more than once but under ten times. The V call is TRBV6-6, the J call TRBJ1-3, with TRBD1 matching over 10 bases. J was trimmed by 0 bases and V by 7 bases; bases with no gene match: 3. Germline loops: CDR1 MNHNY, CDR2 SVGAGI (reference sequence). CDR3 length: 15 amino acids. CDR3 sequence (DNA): TGTGCCAGCACCCGGGACAGGGGCTCTGGAAACACCATATATTTT. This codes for CASTRDRGSGNTIYF.

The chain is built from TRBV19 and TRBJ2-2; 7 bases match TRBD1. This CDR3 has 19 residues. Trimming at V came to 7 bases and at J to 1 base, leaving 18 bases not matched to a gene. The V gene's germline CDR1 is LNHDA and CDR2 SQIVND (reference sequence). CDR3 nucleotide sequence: TGTGCCAGTACCCATGCCCCCCTTCCGGGACAGAAGAACACCGGGGAGCTGTTTTTT. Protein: CASTHAPLPGQKNTGELFF. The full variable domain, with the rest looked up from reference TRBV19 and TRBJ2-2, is DGGITQSPKYLFRKEGQNVTLSCEQNLNHDAMYWYRQDPGQGLRLIYYSQIVNDFQKGDIAEGYSVSREKKESFPLTVTSAQKNPTAFYLCASTHAPLPGQKNTGELFFGEGSRLTVL.